Below, 5 T cell receptor beta chains from the same sample are listed, as sequenced in a study of technical replicates of blood from a handful of donors. Here immunoSEQ multiplex PCR was the method, and the copy in TCRdb shows in-frame clones only, minus some. This sample carries more than 65,000 clones, 95% to 96% of them seen once, and the ten largest clones take approximately 0.22%. The sequencing input was T cells isolated from PBMCs. All receptors come from a human donor in good health.

In its sample, this clone was seen once. The same CDR3 arises from other DNA sequences in this sample as well. The chain employs TRBV29-1 and TRBJ2-7; TRBD2 aligns across 10 bases. Germline CDR1 reads SQVTM; CDR2 reads ANQGSEA. The length of the CDR3 is 12 residues. V lost 6 bases to trimming and J lost 3 bases; unmatched junction nucleotides: 2. The CDR3 spells CSVVAGGYEQYF. In DNA form, the CDR3 reads TGCAGCGTGGTAGCGGGGGGCTACGAGCAGTACTTC.

CDR3 nucleotide sequence: TGTGCCAGGACCGCTAGCCCCCCGGATAATGAGCAGTTCTTC. Translated, it gives CARTASPPDNEQFF. The rearrangement links TRBV6-4 to TRBJ2-1, with TRBD2 as a possible D gene (5 bases). The V gene's germline CDR1 is MRHNA and CDR2 SNTAGT. Trimming removed 9 bases from V and 7 bases from J, with 19 bases in between. The CDR3 is 14 amino acids.

This rearrangement joins TRBV18 to TRBJ1-3; D perhaps matches TRBD1 (5 bases). The CDR3 is 16 amino acids. Trimming cost V 3 bases and J 2 bases, with 14 bases left between them. Germline loops: CDR1 KGHSH, CDR2 LQKENI. In nucleotides, the CDR3 is TGTGCCAGCTCACCTTTGGAGGGGTTGGCTGGAAACACCATATATTTT. Protein sequence: CASSPLEGLAGNTIYF.

The genes are TRBV6-4 and TRBJ1-1; D unclear. The CDR3 totals 13 residues. V was shortened by 6 bases and J by 0 bases, with 8 bases between the two germline ends. The germline V gene encodes CDR1 MRHNA and CDR2 SNTAGT. The CDR3 region is CASSQVMNTEAFF. The CDR3 coding sequence is TGTGCCAGCAGCCAGGTCATGAACACTGAAGCTTTCTTT.

This clone was picked up one time. The rearrangement uses TRBV1 and TRBJ2-3; the DNA was not compared with TRBD1, the D call given in the table. TRBV1 is shown as a pseudogene. CDR3 length: 15 amino acids. The DNA for the CDR3 is TGCACCAGCAGCCAGCGGGACAGGGAAACAGATACGCAGTATTTT. It encodes CTSSQRDRETDTQYF.